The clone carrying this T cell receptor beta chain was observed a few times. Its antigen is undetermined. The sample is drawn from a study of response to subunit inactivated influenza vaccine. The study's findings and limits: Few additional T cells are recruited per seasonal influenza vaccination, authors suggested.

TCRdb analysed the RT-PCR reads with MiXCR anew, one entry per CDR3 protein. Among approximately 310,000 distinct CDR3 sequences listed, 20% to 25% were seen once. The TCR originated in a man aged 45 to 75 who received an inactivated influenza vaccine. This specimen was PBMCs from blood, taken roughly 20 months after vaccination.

The CDR3 loop reads CASHRQGTEAFF. In DNA form, the CDR3 reads TGTGCCAGCCATCGACAGGGGACTGAAGCTTTCTTT. The chain has TRBV7-9 and TRBJ1-1; 8 bases align to TRBD1. Trimming took 8 bases from V and 5 from J; bases not matched to a gene: 4. Germline loops: CDR1 SEHNR, CDR2 FQNEAQ (reference sequence). This CDR3 spans 12 amino acids.